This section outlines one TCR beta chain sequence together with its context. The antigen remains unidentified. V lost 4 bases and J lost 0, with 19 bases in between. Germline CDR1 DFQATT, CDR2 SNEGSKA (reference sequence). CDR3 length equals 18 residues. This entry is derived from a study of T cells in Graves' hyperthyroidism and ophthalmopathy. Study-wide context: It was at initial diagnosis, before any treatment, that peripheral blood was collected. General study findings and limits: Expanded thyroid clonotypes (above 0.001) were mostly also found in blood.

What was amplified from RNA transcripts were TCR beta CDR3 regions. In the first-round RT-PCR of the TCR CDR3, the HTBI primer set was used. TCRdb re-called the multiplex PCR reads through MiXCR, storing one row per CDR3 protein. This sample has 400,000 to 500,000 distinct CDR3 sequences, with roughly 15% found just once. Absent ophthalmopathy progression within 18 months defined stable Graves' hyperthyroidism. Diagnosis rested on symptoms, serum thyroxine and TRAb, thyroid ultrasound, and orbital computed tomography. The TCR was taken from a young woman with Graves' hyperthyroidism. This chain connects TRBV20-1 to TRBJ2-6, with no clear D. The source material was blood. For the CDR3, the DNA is TGCAGTGCTACCCCCGGATCAGCAGGATTCTCTGGGGCCAACGTCCTGACTTTC. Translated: CSATPGSAGFSGANVLTF.